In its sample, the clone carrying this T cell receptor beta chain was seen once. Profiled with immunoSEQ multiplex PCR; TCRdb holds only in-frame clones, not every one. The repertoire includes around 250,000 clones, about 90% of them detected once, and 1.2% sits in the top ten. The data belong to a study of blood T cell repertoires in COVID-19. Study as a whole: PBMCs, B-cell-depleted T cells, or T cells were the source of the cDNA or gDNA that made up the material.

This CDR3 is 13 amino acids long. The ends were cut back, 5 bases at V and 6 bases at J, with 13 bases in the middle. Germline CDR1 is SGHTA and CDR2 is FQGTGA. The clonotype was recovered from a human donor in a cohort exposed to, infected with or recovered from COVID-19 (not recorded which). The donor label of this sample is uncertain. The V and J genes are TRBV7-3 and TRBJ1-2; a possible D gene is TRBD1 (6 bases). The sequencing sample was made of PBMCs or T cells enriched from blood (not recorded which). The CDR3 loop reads CASSNRGHHGYTF. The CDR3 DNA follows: TGTGCCAGCAGCAACCGGGGACACCATGGCTACACCTTC.